Below, 23 T cell receptor beta chains from the same sample are listed, as sequenced in a study of OX40 agonist ivuxolimab in advanced cancers. Libraries were prepared by immunoSEQ multiplex PCR; TCRdb keeps only in-frame clonotypes and omits some of them. In the table there are about 77,000 clones, over 85% of which are singletons. This material consisted of CD4+ or CD8+ T cells sorted from blood, taken in a trial of the OX40 agonist ivuxolimab. The receptors stem from an adult with an advanced solid tumor such as melanoma, head and neck, liver or kidney cancer.

The chain joins TRBV5-1 to TRBJ2-3, with 11 bases fitting TRBD2. There are 15 residues in the CDR3. V shed 2 bases and J 4 bases; nucleotides not matched to a gene: 3. CDR1 is SGHRS and CDR2 is YFSETQ in the germline V gene. CDR3 loop: CASSFLAGGSDTQYF. As DNA, the CDR3 is TGCGCCAGCAGCTTTTTAGCGGGAGGGTCAGATACGCAGTATTTT. The full variable domain, completed using reference TRBV5-1 and TRBJ2-3, is KAGVTQTPRYLIKTRGQQVTLSCSPISGHRSVSWYQQTPGQGLQFLFEYFSETQRNKGNFPGRFSGRQFSNSRSEMNVSTLELGDSALYLCASSFLAGGSDTQYFGPGTRLTVL.

The rearrangement links TRBV28 to TRBJ1-5; 7 positions agree with TRBD1. The CDR3 totals 15 residues. The V segment lost 2 bases and the J segment 2 bases; nucleotides outside the gene matches: 3. The V gene's germline CDR1 is MDHEN and CDR2 SYDVKM. The CDR3 DNA is TGTGCCAGCAGTTTAGCAGGGGGGGGCAATCAGCCCCAGCATTTT. Its protein is CASSLAGGGNQPQHF.

CDR3 in amino acids: CASSYDRGRSDTQYF. The CDR3 DNA sequence: TGTGCCAGTAGTTATGACAGGGGGAGGTCAGATACGCAGTATTTT. The chain links TRBV19 to TRBJ2-3; 9 bases agree with TRBD1. The germline V gene has CDR1 LNHDA and CDR2 SQIVND (reference sequence). J was trimmed by 4 bases and V by 5 bases; bases with no gene match: 7. There are 15 residues in the CDR3.

A remark on this clone: Other DNA sequences of this sample code for an identical CDR3. The rearrangement joins TRBV5-1 to TRBJ2-7; D might be TRBD1 or TRBD2, each matching 5 bases. The CDR3 loop spans 16 amino acids. CDR1 is SGHRS and CDR2 is YFSETQ in the germline V gene. V lost 0 bases, J lost 4 bases, and 17 bases lay in between. CDR3 region: CASSLGGSGGGYEQYF. The CDR3 DNA is TGCGCCAGCAGCTTGGGGGGGTCGGGCGGCGGTTACGAGCAGTACTTC. Full variable domain (remainder filled in from reference TRBV5-1 and TRBJ2-7): KAGVTQTPRYLIKTRGQQVTLSCSPISGHRSVSWYQQTPGQGLQFLFEYFSETQRNKGNFPGRFSGRQFSNSRSEMNVSTLELGDSALYLCASSLGGSGGGYEQYFGPGTRLTVT.

This clone was recorded once. The rearrangement joins TRBV5-1 to TRBJ2-2; 13 positions match TRBD2. The ends lost 4 bases at V and 7 bases at J; junction bases unmatched: 7. The CDR3 contains 16 residues. From germline, CDR1 is SGHRS and CDR2 YFSETQ. The CDR3 region is CASSATSGGAGGELFF. DNA for the CDR3: TGCGCCAGCAGCGCAACTAGCGGGGGGGCCGGCGGGGAGCTGTTTTTT.

The chain employs TRBV6-5 and TRBJ2-1; D is ambiguous. The germline V and J ends were trimmed by 8 bases and 5 bases, with 10 bases remaining between them. CDR1 is MNHEY and CDR2 is SVGAGI in the germline V gene. The length of the CDR3 is 12 residues. The CDR3 nucleotides read TGTGCCAGCCGGAATAAGGACAATGAGCAGTTCTTC. It translates to CASRNKDNEQFF.

The rearrangement links TRBV7-2 to TRBJ2-5; D is unresolved. V shed 2 bases and J shed 8 bases, with 15 bases lying between them. From germline, CDR1 is SGHTA and CDR2 FQGNSA. This CDR3 has 14 residues. In DNA form, the CDR3 reads TGTGCCAGCAGCTTACTTGAAACGGTCGGAACCCAGTACTTC. It codes for CASSLLETVGTQYF. The variable domain in full, completed from reference TRBV7-2 and TRBJ2-5, reads GAGVSQSPSNKVTEKGKDVELRCDPISGHTALYWYRQSLGQGLEFLIYFQGNSAPDKSGLPSDRFSAERTGGSVSTLTIQRTQQEDSAVYLCASSLLETVGTQYFGPGTRLLVL.

The rearrangement joins TRBV19 to TRBJ2-4; 9 nucleotides match TRBD1. After removal of 4 bases from V and 7 bases from J, the junction contained 14 bases not matched to a gene. CDR3 length: 17 residues. CDR1 and CDR2 from the germline V gene are LNHDA and SQIVND (reference sequence). The CDR3 is CASSNQGTGTGLNIQYF. CDR3 nucleotide sequence: TGTGCCAGTAGTAACCAGGGGACCGGGACAGGGTTGAACATTCAGTACTTC.

The chain is built from TRBV6-5 and TRBJ1-1, with D perhaps TRBD1 (5 bases). CDR3 length equals 13 residues. Trimming removed 8 bases from V and 8 bases from J, with 18 bases in between. Germline V CDR1 and CDR2: MNHEY, SVGAGI. DNA for the CDR3: TGTGCCAGCTCCTTGACAGATCCTCCCGAAGCTTTCTTT. Translated, it gives CASSLTDPPEAFF.

The gene calls are TRBV7-2 and TRBJ2-3; no clear D gene. The V end lost 4 bases, the J end lost 0 bases, and 14 bases lay between the germline ends. Germline V gives CDR1 SGHTA, CDR2 FQGNSA. The CDR3 totals 16 residues. This CDR3 reads CASSSNPPGSTDTQYF. The CDR3 DNA is TGTGCCAGCAGCTCCAACCCTCCCGGGAGCACAGATACGCAGTATTTT.

The genes are TRBV6-1 and TRBJ1-3; TRBD1 is a possible D gene (6 bases). The CDR3 runs 17 residues. The V end lost 2 bases, the J end lost 4 bases, and 18 bases lay between the germline ends. CDR1 is MNHNS, CDR2 SASEGT, per germline. CDR3 protein: CASSERGDKSFGNTIYF. For the CDR3, the DNA is TGTGCCAGCAGTGAACGGGGGGACAAATCCTTCGGAAACACCATATATTTT.

The chain is built from TRBV5-4 and TRBJ2-5; TRBD2 agrees at 9 bases. The CDR3 contains 16 residues. Germline CDR1 is SGHNT and CDR2 is YYREEE (reference sequence). J gave up 0 bases and V 4 bases, and 7 bases lay outside the gene matches. The CDR3 region is CASSGKPSGDQETQYF. The CDR3 DNA reads TGTGCCAGCAGCGGAAAGCCTAGCGGGGACCAAGAGACCCAGTACTTC.

This chain uses TRBV5-1 with TRBJ2-7, with 7 positions matching TRBD1. The V and J ends lost 8 bases and 0 bases, in that order; junction bases with no gene match: 8. The CDR3 is 14 amino acids. The V gene's germline CDR1 is SGHRS and CDR2 YFSETQ. CDR3 in amino acids: CASKTGVSSYEQYF. In DNA, the CDR3 is TGCGCCAGTAAAACAGGGGTTAGCTCCTACGAGCAGTACTTC. The whole variable domain, remainder taken from reference TRBV5-1 and TRBJ2-7, is KAGVTQTPRYLIKTRGQQVTLSCSPISGHRSVSWYQQTPGQGLQFLFEYFSETQRNKGNFPGRFSGRQFSNSRSEMNVSTLELGDSALYLCASKTGVSSYEQYFGPGTRLTVT.

This chain connects TRBV30 to TRBJ1-2; 8 bases line up with TRBD1. Germline V gene lookup returns CDR1 GTSNPN and CDR2 SVGIG (reference sequence). Trimming removed 2 bases from V and 5 bases from J; junction bases left unmatched: 7. The CDR3 is made up of 14 amino acids. The CDR3 coding sequence is TGTGCCTGGAGTCCGGACAGGGTCTATTATGGCTACACCTTC. Translation gives CAWSPDRVYYGYTF.

This clone was recorded only once. V gene TRBV19 combines with J gene TRBJ1-1, with D perhaps matching TRBD1 (6 bases). The germline gives CDR1 LNHDA, CDR2 SQIVND (reference sequence). The CDR3 consists of 13 residues. Trimming took 10 bases from V and 2 from J, leaving 14 bases between them. This chain's CDR3 is CANQGQINTEAFF. CDR3 sequence (DNA): TGTGCCAACCAGGGACAAATAAACACTGAAGCTTTCTTT.

This chain joins TRBV9 and TRBJ2-5; TRBD1 might be the D (8 bases). The V gene lost 3 bases and the J gene lost 3 bases, with 15 bases spanning the gap. Germline assignment: CDR1 SGDLS and CDR2 YYNGEE. This CDR3 is built from 15 residues. Here the CDR3 DNA reads TGTGCCAGCAGCGAGGGGGGGACAGGCGAAGAGACCCAGTACTTC. As protein: CASSEGGTGEETQYF.

The gene calls are TRBV2 and TRBJ2-5, with 7 positions matching TRBD2. CDR3 length: 15 residues. Germline CDR1 reads SNHLY; CDR2 reads FYNNEI. V trimming: 5 bases; J trimming: 2 bases; junction bases outside the gene matches: 8. CDR3 region: CASSNRWGGQETQYF. The CDR3 DNA reads as TGTGCCAGCAGTAATCGGTGGGGAGGGCAAGAGACCCAGTACTTC.

This clone was observed once. This CDR3 is CASSFPGGVYEQYF. The CDR3 DNA sequence: TGTGCCAGCAGCTTCCCGGGGGGGGTTTACGAGCAGTACTTC. The V call is TRBV7-2, the J call TRBJ2-7; 8 bases map to TRBD2. CDR1 SGHTA and CDR2 FQGNSA come from the germline V gene. The trim removed 3 bases at V and 4 bases at J, leaving 5 bases unmatched. CDR3 length: 14 residues.

This clone was seen a single time. The chain couples TRBV6-4 to TRBJ1-1, with a weak D call TRBD1 (6 bases). Germline V CDR1 and CDR2: MRHNA, SNTAGT. CDR3 size: 16 residues. Trimming shortened V by 7 bases and J by 1 base, and 19 bases separated the two germline ends. CDR3 sequence reads: CASKPRSGVTNTEAFF. The CDR3 nucleotides read TGTGCCAGCAAACCCCGCTCAGGGGTGACGAACACTGAAGCTTTCTTT.

The J gene is TRBJ1-1, the V gene TRBV7-2; 10 bases agree with TRBD1. V lost 1 base to trimming and J lost 10 bases; unmatched junction nucleotides: 6. Per germline, CDR1 SGHTA and CDR2 FQGNSA. The CDR3 is 14 residues long. The CDR3 loop reads CASSLGRDRGAAFF. Written as DNA, the CDR3 is TGTGCCAGCAGCTTAGGCCGGGACAGGGGTGCAGCTTTCTTT.

The rearrangement joins TRBV28 to TRBJ2-7, with D perhaps TRBD2 (6 bases). The CDR3 totals 13 residues. Germline CDR1 is MDHEN and CDR2 is SYDVKM. The V end was cut by 11 bases, the J end by 3 bases, with 17 bases between. The CDR3 sequence: CASREAALYEQYF. CDR3 sequence (DNA): TGTGCCTCGAGGGAGGCAGCCCTCTACGAGCAGTACTTC.

V and J are TRBV29-1 and TRBJ2-3; D unresolved. Trimming took off 5 bases at V and 0 bases at J, with 6 bases between the two ends. The CDR3 is 12 amino acids. CDR1 and CDR2 (germline): SQVTM, ANQGSEA. DNA for the CDR3: TGCAGCGTTATTTCTAGCACAGATACGCAGTATTTT. It translates to CSVISSTDTQYF.

The V and J genes are TRBV7-2 and TRBJ2-5; D remains ambiguous. The CDR3 sequence is 15 residues long. V was pared by 3 bases and J by 2 bases, with 13 bases between. From germline, CDR1 is SGHTA and CDR2 FQGNSA. The CDR3 sequence: CASSLLTGWQETQYF. The CDR3 DNA is TGTGCCAGCAGCTTGTTGACCGGTTGGCAAGAGACCCAGTACTTC. The complete variable domain, with remaining parts taken from reference TRBV7-2 and TRBJ2-5, reads GAGVSQSPSNKVTEKGKDVELRCDPISGHTALYWYRQSLGQGLEFLIYFQGNSAPDKSGLPSDRFSAERTGGSVSTLTIQRTQQEDSAVYLCASSLLTGWQETQYFGPGTRLLVL.